This TCR beta chain was captured by sequencing in a study of shared clonotypes between healthy human individuals. About the research overall: Two female and a few male donors aged 18 to 49 were enrolled.

CDR3 length: 16 residues. V gave up 3 bases and J gave up 5 bases; unmatched junction bases: 8. Germline V gives CDR1 MGHDK, CDR2 SYGVNS. Genomic DNA (from each subset) was split evenly across several immunoSEQ plates. TCRdb's table, derived via immunoSEQ multiplex PCR, lists solely in-frame clones and lacks some. The sample lists about 2.3 million clones; around 93% were seen once. Study conclusions and caveats: Memory subsets generally showed lower estimated richness than naive subsets. Blood was the sole source, and tissue repertoires probably differ.

A remark on this clone: Its antigen is not identified.

The sample taken for sequencing was naive CD4+ T cells from PBMCs. Noted subset: CD45RA+ positively selected. This receptor was taken from a man between 18 and 29 years old in good health. Some clones in this sample may be carry-over from other donors' samples. The gene calls are TRBV25-1 and TRBJ2-5; 11 bases map to TRBD1. The CDR3 nucleotides are TGTGCCAGCAGTGAGGGACGGACAGGGGGCTTGGAGACCCAGTACTTC. Residues: CASSEGRTGGLETQYF.